The sample holds a few counts of the clone carrying this T cell receptor beta chain. Its antigen is not identified. The data were taken from a study of cytomegalovirus exposure and HLA in healthy donors. Study findings and constraints: It is likely that the observed cluster of highly shared sequence variants was a sequencing artifact. Follow-up analysis later connected one missense variant in DCLRE1C with trimming of TCR beta V- and J-genes.

V shed 5 bases and J shed 1 base, with 14 bases lying between them. Germline V gene lookup returns CDR1 SGHNT and CDR2 YENEEA. This CDR3 is built from 15 residues. PCR amplification relied on 60 Vbeta primers (plus 13 Jbeta primers). Using immunoSEQ multiplex PCR, the repertoire was profiled, and TCRdb retains in-frame clones only, with some absent. The sample contains fewer than 140,000 clones, under 80% of which appear only once. This chain uses TRBV11-3 with TRBJ1-1; a weak D match, TRBD1 (6 bases). The TCR was taken from a man aged 55 to 70 in good health and CMV-seronegative. Source material: PBMCs. The CDR3 region is CASSPRGARNTEAFF. In DNA, the CDR3 is TGTGCCAGCAGCCCACGGGGGGCGAGGAACACTGAAGCTTTCTTT.